These T cell receptor beta chains were read from a single sample in a study of blood T cell repertoires in COVID-19. TCRdb's table, derived via immunoSEQ multiplex PCR, lists solely in-frame clones and lacks some. The sample has 28,000 or so clones; 88% are singletons. The sample consisted of peripheral blood. The receptors were sampled from a woman aged 45-65 years with active COVID-19. Both conserved end residues are part of each CDR3. Fields, in order: D gene, V gene, clone size, J gene, CDR3 protein, CDR3 DNA. A D gene is named only where the DNA matches it firmly. Clone size, where shown, is once, few, many, or a class for clones that have expanded.

d_gene: NA; v_gene: TRBV4-1; abundance: NA; j_gene: TRBJ2-3; CDR3aa: CASSWRAGDTQYF; CDR3nt: TGCGCCAGCAGCTGGCGAGCGGGAGATACGCAGTATTTT
d_gene: TRBD1; v_gene: TRBV10-3; abundance: NA; j_gene: TRBJ1-2; CDR3aa: CATLRPGQGNYGYTF; CDR3nt: TGTGCCACCCTCCGCCCGGGACAGGGAAACTATGGCTACACCTTC
d_gene: NA; v_gene: TRBV11-2; abundance: NA; j_gene: TRBJ2-6; CDR3aa: CASSLAGAGANVLTF; CDR3nt: TGTGCCAGCAGCTTAGCCGGGGCTGGGGCCAACGTCCTGACTTTC
d_gene: NA; v_gene: TRBV28; abundance: NA; j_gene: TRBJ1-1; CDR3aa: CASSPQHVTDRLNTEAFF; CDR3nt: TGTGCCAGCAGTCCCCAACACGTCACGGACAGACTGAACACTGAAGCTTTCTTT
d_gene: NA; v_gene: TRBV11-2; abundance: NA; j_gene: TRBJ2-7; CDR3aa: CASSLGSYEQYF; CDR3nt: TGTGCCAGCAGCTTAGGGAGTTACGAGCAGTACTTC
d_gene: TRBD1; v_gene: TRBV3-1/TRBV3-2; abundance: NA; j_gene: TRBJ2-2; CDR3aa: CASSQDPGGRTGELFF; CDR3nt: TGTGCCAGCAGCCAAGATCCAGGGGGCCGGACCGGGGAGCTGTTTTTT
d_gene: TRBD1; v_gene: TRBV15; abundance: NA; j_gene: TRBJ2-2; CDR3aa: CATSRVETGPAGELFF; CDR3nt: TGTGCCACCAGCAGAGTTGAGACAGGGCCGGCCGGGGAGCTGTTTTTT
d_gene: NA; v_gene: TRBV6-5; abundance: NA; j_gene: TRBJ2-2; CDR3aa: CATGLRRESAGELFF; CDR3nt: TGTGCCACCGGTTTGAGGCGGGAATCAGCCGGGGAGCTGTTTTTT
d_gene: NA; v_gene: TRBV29-1; abundance: NA; j_gene: TRBJ2-2; CDR3aa: CSVEDLSGTGELFF; CDR3nt: TGCAGCGTTGAAGATCTTTCGGGGACCGGGGAGCTGTTTTTT
d_gene: TRBD2; v_gene: TRBV6-1; abundance: NA; j_gene: TRBJ2-7; CDR3aa: CASSEWVAGGFYEQYF; CDR3nt: TGTGCCAGCAGTGAATGGGTAGCGGGAGGTTTCTACGAGCAGTACTTC
d_gene: TRBD2; v_gene: TRBV27; abundance: NA; j_gene: TRBJ2-3; CDR3aa: CASSSFTSGRVNTQYF; CDR3nt: TGTGCCAGCAGTTCTTTTACTAGCGGGAGGGTGAATACGCAGTATTTT
d_gene: TRBD1; v_gene: TRBV5-6; abundance: NA; j_gene: TRBJ1-2; CDR3aa: CASSLHRGNYGYTF; CDR3nt: TGTGCCAGCAGCTTGCACAGGGGGAACTATGGCTACACCTTC
d_gene: TRBD2; v_gene: TRBV5-1; abundance: NA; j_gene: TRBJ2-7; CDR3aa: CASSLPLAGSSYEQYF; CDR3nt: TGCGCCAGCAGCTTACCCCTAGCGGGGAGCTCCTACGAGCAGTACTTC
d_gene: TRBD2; v_gene: TRBV5-1; abundance: NA; j_gene: TRBJ2-5; CDR3aa: CASTASGHQETQYF; CDR3nt: TGCGCCAGCACGGCTAGCGGGCACCAAGAGACCCAGTACTTC
d_gene: NA; v_gene: TRBV7-9; abundance: few; j_gene: TRBJ1-2; CDR3aa: CASSLDQAIPYGYTF; CDR3nt: TGTGCCAGCAGCTTAGACCAGGCAATTCCTTATGGCTACACCTTC
d_gene: NA; v_gene: TRBV6-1; abundance: once; j_gene: TRBJ1-5; CDR3aa: CASSELQPQHF; CDR3nt: TGTGCCAGCAGTGAACTACAGCCCCAGCATTTT
d_gene: NA; v_gene: TRBV12-3/TRBV12-4; abundance: NA; j_gene: TRBJ2-7; CDR3aa: CASSPNIGVEQYF; CDR3nt: TGTGCCAGCAGCCCAAATATCGGGGTTGAGCAGTACTTC